The 30 T cell receptor beta chains reported below all come from one sample, sequenced in a study of cytomegalovirus exposure and HLA in healthy donors. The PCR had 60 Vbeta and 13 Jbeta primers. Some clones are missing from TCRdb's copy, which holds only in-frame ones; the method was immunoSEQ multiplex PCR. The sample records 100,000 to 150,000 clones, over 70% being singletons. The sample consisted of PBMCs. The receptors were sampled from a man between 40 and 49 years old in good health and CMV-seropositive.

The V call is TRBV5-4, the J call TRBJ2-3, with TRBD2 matching 9 bases. This CDR3 is built from 15 residues. CDR1 and CDR2 from the germline V gene are SGHNT and YYREEE (reference sequence). V trimming: 10 bases; J trimming: 4 bases; junction bases outside the gene matches: 13. The CDR3 DNA reads TGTGCCTGCGGGGGGGGAGGGTGGCTGGCAGATACGCAGTATTTT. Protein sequence: CACGGGGWLADTQYF. The whole variable domain, filled in from reference TRBV5-4 and TRBJ2-3, reads ETGVTQSPTHLIKTRGQQVTLRCSSQSGHNTVSWYQQALGQGPQFIFQYYREEENGRGNFPPRFSGLQFPNYSSELNVNALELDDSALYLCACGGGGWLADTQYFGPGTRLTVL.

The V call is TRBV30, the J call TRBJ1-4, with a tentative D call TRBD1 (6 bases). This CDR3 spans 12 amino acids. Germline V CDR1 and CDR2: GTSNPN, SVGIG (reference sequence). The V and J ends lost 1 base and 12 bases respectively, with 12 bases between them. The CDR3 DNA reads TGTGCCTGGAGTGACCACAGGGAAGAACTGTTTTTT. Protein sequence: CAWSDHREELFF.

This clone was counted once. The CDR3 reads CASSASGSVNSGNTIYF. The CDR3 coding sequence is TGTGCCAGCAGTGCCTCGGGATCAGTGAACTCTGGAAACACCATATATTTT. This chain uses TRBV5-4 with TRBJ1-3; D unresolved. V gave up 5 bases and J gave up 0 bases, with 18 bases separating them. The germline V gene has CDR1 SGHNT and CDR2 YYREEE (reference sequence). The CDR3 contains 17 residues.

This clone was picked up a small number of times. The gene calls are TRBV2 and TRBJ2-1; 10 nucleotides align to TRBD2. Germline V gene data show CDR1 as SNHLY and CDR2 as FYNNEI. V gave up 2 bases and J gave up 4 bases; unmatched junction bases: 8. The CDR3 covers 17 residues. The CDR3 is CASSETSGKGFYNEQFF. CDR3 sequence (DNA): TGTGCCAGCAGTGAAACTAGCGGGAAGGGTTTTTACAATGAGCAGTTCTTC.

This clone has only a few counts. This chain uses TRBV5-6 with TRBJ2-2; tentative D call: TRBD2 (6 bases). Germline CDR1 SGHDT, CDR2 YYEEEE. This CDR3 comprises 16 residues. With 3 bases removed from V and 5 bases from J, the gap between germline ends came to 17 bases. CDR3 DNA: TGTGCCAGCAGCTCGGGACTGGGCCAGAGGACCGGGGAGCTGTTTTTT. Protein: CASSSGLGQRTGELFF. Full variable domain (remainder filled in from reference TRBV5-6 and TRBJ2-2): DAGVTQSPTHLIKTRGQQVTLRCSPKSGHDTVSWYQQALGQGPQFIFQYYEEEERQRGNFPDRFSGHQFPNYSSELNVNALLLGDSALYLCASSSGLGQRTGELFFGEGSRLTVL.

The chain is built from TRBV5-1 and TRBJ2-7, with D perhaps matching TRBD1 (5 bases). Trimming left V 3 bases short and J 7 bases short, with 14 bases between. The CDR3 contains 13 residues. Germline V gene sequence: CDR1 SGHRS, CDR2 YFSETQ. The CDR3 protein is CASSYRPDSEQYF. CDR3 sequence (DNA): TGCGCCAGCAGCTACCGACCCGACAGTGAGCAGTACTTC.

The gene calls are TRBV2 and TRBJ1-1, with no clear D. The CDR3 covers 14 residues. V was clipped by 6 bases and J by 2 bases, with 13 bases between them. Germline CDR1 reads SNHLY; CDR2 reads FYNNEI. The DNA for the CDR3 is TGTGCCAGCAGGAGCAATCCTGGTAACACTGAAGCTTTCTTT. Its translation: CASRSNPGNTEAFF.

In its sample, this clone was seen a few times. The chain is built from TRBV29-1 and TRBJ2-1, with TRBD1 matching 9 bases. After removal of 2 bases from V and 12 bases from J, the junction contained 14 bases not matched to a gene. Germline CDR1 reads SQVTM; CDR2 reads ANQGSEA. The CDR3 covers 15 residues. CDR3: CSVESPGTGSQRQFF. CDR3 DNA: TGCAGCGTTGAATCACCCGGGACAGGGTCACAGCGGCAGTTCTTC.

V gene TRBV5-6 combines with J gene TRBJ2-5, with TRBD1 matching over 12 bases. The CDR3 covers 15 residues. Per germline, CDR1 SGHDT and CDR2 YYEEEE. Trimming at V came to 3 bases and at J to 5 bases, leaving 5 bases not matched to a gene. The CDR3 is CASSSTGTGGETQYF. Written as DNA, the CDR3 is TGTGCCAGCAGCTCCACCGGGACAGGGGGCGAGACCCAGTACTTC.

The V and J genes are TRBV29-1 and TRBJ1-5, with 7 positions matching TRBD1. CDR3 length: 13 amino acids. The germline gives CDR1 SQVTM, CDR2 ANQGSEA. Trimming at V came to 7 bases and at J to 7 bases, leaving 10 bases not matched to a gene. CDR3 coding DNA: TGCAGCGCTTCGACAGGGCAGGGCCAGCCCCAGCATTTT. This codes for CSASTGQGQPQHF.

The chain has TRBV7-9 and TRBJ2-7; possible D gene TRBD1, 5 bases. V dropped 6 bases and J dropped 0 bases, with 12 bases sitting between them. The CDR3 contains 14 residues. The germline CDR1 and CDR2 sequences are SEHNR and FQNEAQ (reference sequence). For the CDR3, the DNA is TGTGCCAGCAGTGACAGTTTCAGCTCCTACGAGCAGTACTTC. Residues: CASSDSFSSYEQYF.

In DNA, the CDR3 is TGTGCCAGCAGTCCGGACCGGGACATTGCGTATTTT. Amino acids: CASSPDRDIAYF. The rearrangement uses TRBV27 and TRBJ2-3; perhaps TRBD1 as D (6 bases). Looked up from germline, CDR1 is MNHEY and CDR2 is SMNVEV (reference sequence). V lost 5 bases, J lost 14 bases, and 17 bases lay in between. The CDR3 extends over 12 amino acids.

This clone has only a few counts. The V call is TRBV2, the J call TRBJ2-1, with a weak D call TRBD1 (6 bases). The V end was cut by 6 bases, the J end by 3 bases, with 12 bases between. Germline lookup yields CDR1 SNHLY and CDR2 FYNNEI. The CDR3 is 14 amino acids. As DNA, the CDR3 is TGTGCCAGCAGGCCAGGGGAGAGCTACAATGAGCAGTTCTTC. The encoded protein is CASRPGESYNEQFF.

The genes are TRBV19 and TRBJ2-1; 8 bases map to TRBD1. This CDR3 region has 15 residues. The J segment lost 1 base and the V segment lost 6 bases, leaving 5 bases of the junction unmatched. CDR1 LNHDA and CDR2 SQIVND come from the germline V gene (reference sequence). This chain's CDR3 is CASREDRASYNEQFF. CDR3 DNA: TGTGCCAGTAGGGAGGACAGGGCGTCCTACAATGAGCAGTTCTTC.

The chain carries TRBV27 and TRBJ1-1, with a possible D match to TRBD1 (6 bases). The CDR3 sequence is 13 residues long. Germline loops: CDR1 MNHEY, CDR2 SMNVEV (reference sequence). Deletions cut 5 bases from V and 0 bases from J, with 7 bases between. CDR3 in DNA: TGTGCCAGCAGTGGACAGTTGAACACTGAAGCTTTCTTT. The encoded protein is CASSGQLNTEAFF.

The V gene is TRBV9, the J gene TRBJ2-7, with 12 positions matching TRBD2. Germline CDR1 and CDR2: SGDLS and YYNGEE. J was trimmed by 0 bases and V by 0 bases; bases with no gene match: 4. CDR3 length: 17 residues. The CDR3 nucleotides read TGTGCCAGCAGCGTAGCGTCTAGCGGGAGGGACTCCTACGAGCAGTACTTC. As protein: CASSVASSGRDSYEQYF. The whole variable domain, remainder taken from reference TRBV9 and TRBJ2-7, is DSGVTQTPKHLITATGQRVTLRCSPRSGDLSVYWYQQSLDQGLQFLIQYYNGEERAKGNILERFSAQQFPDLHSELNLSSLELGDSALYFCASSVASSGRDSYEQYFGPGTRLTVT.

This chain links TRBV5-1 with TRBJ2-5, with 7 nucleotides matching TRBD1. The CDR3 sequence is 14 residues long. The ends lost 4 bases at V and 2 bases at J; junction bases unmatched: 5. Germline loops: CDR1 SGHRS, CDR2 YFSETQ. DNA for the CDR3: TGCGCCAGCAGCCCCCGGGACAGTCAAGAGACCCAGTACTTC. Encoded protein: CASSPRDSQETQYF.

The rearrangement links TRBV5-5 to TRBJ2-1, with 8 nucleotides matching TRBD2. V was pared by 0 bases and J by 3 bases, with 5 bases of the junction left unmatched. The CDR3 is made up of 16 amino acids. Germline V CDR1 and CDR2: SGHKS, YYEKEE (reference sequence). This CDR3 is CASSLGGGGNYNEQFF. CDR3 bases: TGTGCCAGCAGCTTGGGAGGCGGGGGGAACTACAATGAGCAGTTCTTC.

The chain joins TRBV15 to TRBJ2-7, with 7 positions matching TRBD1. Germline trimming cut 4 bases from V and 4 bases from J; bases unmatched to any gene: 13. Looked up from germline, CDR1 is LNHNV and CDR2 is YYDKDF (reference sequence). This CDR3 spans 16 amino acids. CDR3 sequence reads: CATSTYQPGQSYEQYF. The CDR3 DNA is TGTGCCACCAGCACTTACCAACCGGGACAGAGTTACGAGCAGTACTTC.

The genes are TRBV10-3 and TRBJ1-1; D not certain. The V gene's germline CDR1 is ENHRY and CDR2 SYGVKD. Trimming shortened V by 7 bases and J by 1 base, and 10 bases separated the two germline ends. This CDR3 comprises 13 residues. CDR3 sequence: CAITLEENTEAFF. In DNA, the CDR3 is TGTGCCATCACACTAGAAGAGAACACTGAAGCTTTCTTT.

The chain is built from TRBV13 and TRBJ2-3; the match to TRBD1 covers 9 bases. V dropped 2 bases and J dropped 9; count of bases not matched to a gene: 9. CDR1 is PRHDT and CDR2 is FYEKMQ in the germline V gene (reference sequence). The CDR3 consists of 15 residues. CDR3 bases: TGTGCCAGCAGCTTAAACAGGGGGCTGGATGAAACGCAGTATTTT. This codes for CASSLNRGLDETQYF.

In DNA, the CDR3 is TGTGCCACCGACGGGACAGGGAGGGGACCCCTCCACTTT. It yields the protein CATDGTGRGPLHF. V is TRBV6-5 and J is TRBJ1-6; 9 positions match TRBD1. After removal of 10 bases from V and 12 bases from J, the junction contained 10 bases not matched to a gene. Germline CDR1 and CDR2: MNHEY and SVGAGI. This CDR3 has 13 residues.

V gene TRBV6-5 combines with J gene TRBJ1-2; a weak D match, TRBD1 (5 bases). Per the germline V gene, CDR1 is MNHEY and CDR2 is SVGAGI. CDR3 length equals 14 residues. V was pared by 6 bases and J by 2 bases, with 13 bases between. CDR3 region: CASREGLENYGYTF. CDR3 sequence (DNA): TGTGCCAGCAGGGAGGGGCTGGAGAACTATGGCTACACCTTC.

The chain is built from TRBV2 and TRBJ2-5, with D perhaps matching TRBD1 (6 bases). The J call may be incorrect, as the DNA end agrees better with TRBJ2-7. The germline V gene has CDR1 SNHLY and CDR2 FYNNEI. This CDR3 comprises 12 residues. This CDR3 is CASLRGTYEQYF. In nucleotides, the CDR3 is TGTGCCAGCCTCAGGGGAACCTACGAGCAGTACTTC.

V and J are TRBV6-6 and TRBJ2-5; 9 positions agree with TRBD1. In germline, CDR1 is MNHNY, CDR2 SVGAGI (reference sequence). The J segment lost 5 bases and the V segment lost 6 bases, leaving 10 bases of the junction unmatched. There are 15 residues in the CDR3. CDR3 region: CASSLGTGRMETQYF. The CDR3 DNA follows: TGTGCCAGCAGCCTCGGGACAGGGAGGATGGAGACCCAGTACTTC.

In this sample, this clone turned up once. The V gene is TRBV5-4, the J gene TRBJ1-3; tentative D call: TRBD1 (6 bases). The CDR3 is 16 amino acids. V was cut by 5 bases and J by 3 bases, with 18 bases left in between. The germline V gene has CDR1 SGHNT and CDR2 YYREEE (reference sequence). The CDR3 loop reads CASRIKIQGNGNTIYF. The CDR3 coding sequence is TGTGCCAGCAGGATTAAAATACAGGGAAATGGAAACACCATATATTTT. Full variable domain (outside the CDR3, taken from reference TRBV5-4 and TRBJ1-3): ETGVTQSPTHLIKTRGQQVTLRCSSQSGHNTVSWYQQALGQGPQFIFQYYREEENGRGNFPPRFSGLQFPNYSSELNVNALELDDSALYLCASRIKIQGNGNTIYFGEGSWLTVV.

CDR3 in amino acids: CAWSIAGGGSTDTQYF. For the CDR3, the DNA is TGTGCCTGGAGTATAGCGGGGGGCGGGAGCACAGATACGCAGTATTTT. V is TRBV30 and J is TRBJ2-3, with 10 positions matching TRBD2. Trimming at V came to 2 bases and at J to 0 bases, leaving 5 bases not matched to a gene. CDR1 GTSNPN and CDR2 SVGIG come from the germline V gene (reference sequence). The CDR3 consists of 16 residues.

This clone was seen more than once but under ten times. The chain joins TRBV7-6 to TRBJ2-6; 13 positions match TRBD2. Germline CDR1 SGHVS, CDR2 FNYEAQ. J was trimmed by 0 bases and V by 5 bases; bases with no gene match: 4. The CDR3 spans 18 residues. The CDR3 bases are TGTGCCAGCAGCCCTGGACTAGCGGGAGTCTCTGGGGCCAACGTCCTGACTTTC. It specifies CASSPGLAGVSGANVLTF.

The chain is built from TRBV7-8 and TRBJ2-3; 7 bases align to TRBD2. CDR3 size: 15 residues. V lost 4 bases, J lost 1 base, and 5 bases stayed unmatched. CDR1 is SGHVS, CDR2 FQNEAQ, per germline. The CDR3 reads CASSWGGGGTDTQYF. As DNA, the CDR3 is TGTGCCAGCAGCTGGGGGGGAGGTGGCACAGATACGCAGTATTTT.

The table lists this clone with a few counts. V usage is TRBV11-2 and J usage is TRBJ1-2; possible D gene TRBD1, 6 bases. The germline V gene encodes CDR1 SGHAT and CDR2 FQNNGV. V was clipped by 3 bases and J by 0 bases, with 14 bases between them. CDR3 length: 16 residues. CDR3 in amino acids: CASSFTGTSPNYGYTF. In DNA form, the CDR3 reads TGTGCCAGCAGCTTCACCGGGACAAGTCCTAACTATGGCTACACCTTC.